This T cell receptor beta chain was obtained from a study of blood T cell repertoires in COVID-19. V was trimmed by 1 base and J by 6 bases, leaving 10 bases between them. This CDR3 region has 14 residues. Germline V gives CDR1 SEHNR, CDR2 FQNEAQ (reference sequence). This clone has just one count. Original processing methods: Amplification of reference gene primers provided the estimated nucleated cell counts. Repertoires were generated with immunoSEQ multiplex PCR, while TCRdb's copy carries only in-frame clones and drops some. V, J and clone size are taken as reported in that table, and D and trimming were inferred from the DNA itself. The top ten hold roughly 17% of the sample, which has approximately 150,000 clones, about 81% seen once.

The rearrangement links TRBV7-9 to TRBJ2-1; D perhaps matches TRBD1 (6 bases). The specimen was peripheral blood. The TCR comes from an elderly woman with acute or convalescent COVID-19. The CDR3 here is CASSLDRAFNEQFF. For the CDR3, the DNA is TGTGCCAGCAGCTTAGACAGGGCTTTCAATGAGCAGTTCTTC.